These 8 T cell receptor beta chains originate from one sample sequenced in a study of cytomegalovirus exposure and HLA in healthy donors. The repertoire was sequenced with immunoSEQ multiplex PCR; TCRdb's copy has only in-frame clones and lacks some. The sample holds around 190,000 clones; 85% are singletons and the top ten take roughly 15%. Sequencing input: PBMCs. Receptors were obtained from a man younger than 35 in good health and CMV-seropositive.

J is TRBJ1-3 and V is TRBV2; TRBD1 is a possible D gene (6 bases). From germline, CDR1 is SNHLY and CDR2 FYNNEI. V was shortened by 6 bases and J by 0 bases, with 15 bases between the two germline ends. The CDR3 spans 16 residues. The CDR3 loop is CASRYRGISSGNTIYF. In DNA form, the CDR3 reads TGTGCCAGCAGATATAGGGGGATCTCCTCTGGAAACACCATATATTTT.

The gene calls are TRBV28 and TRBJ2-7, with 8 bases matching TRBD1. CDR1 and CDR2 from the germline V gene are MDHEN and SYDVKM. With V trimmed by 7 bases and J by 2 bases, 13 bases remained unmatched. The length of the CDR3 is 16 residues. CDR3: CASIPEAGTGPYEQYF. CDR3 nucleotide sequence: TGTGCCAGCATACCCGAGGCGGGGACAGGTCCCTACGAGCAGTACTTC.

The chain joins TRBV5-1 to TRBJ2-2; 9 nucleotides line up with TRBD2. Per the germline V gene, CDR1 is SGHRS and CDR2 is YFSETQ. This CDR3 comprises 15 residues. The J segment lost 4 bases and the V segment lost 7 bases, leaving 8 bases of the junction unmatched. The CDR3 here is CASEQRGDGTGELFF. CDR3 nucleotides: TGCGCCAGCGAGCAGCGGGGGGATGGCACCGGGGAGCTGTTTTTT.

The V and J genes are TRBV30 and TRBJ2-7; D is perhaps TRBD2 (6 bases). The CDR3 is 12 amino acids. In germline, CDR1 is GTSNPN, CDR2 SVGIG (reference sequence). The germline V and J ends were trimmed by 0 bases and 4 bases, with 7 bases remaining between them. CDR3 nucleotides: TGTGCCTGGAGTGTCGGGACTTACGAGCAGTACTTC. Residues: CAWSVGTYEQYF. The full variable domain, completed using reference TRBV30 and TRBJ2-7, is SQTIHQWPATLVQPVGSPLSLECTVEGTSNPNLYWYRQAAGRGLQLLFYSVGIGQISSEVPQNLSASRPQDRQFILSSKKLLLSDSGFYLCAWSVGTYEQYFGPGTRLTVT.

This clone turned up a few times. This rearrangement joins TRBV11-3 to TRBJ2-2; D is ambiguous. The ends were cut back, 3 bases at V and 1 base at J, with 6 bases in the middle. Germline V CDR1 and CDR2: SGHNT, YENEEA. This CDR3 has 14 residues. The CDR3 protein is CASSFNRNTGELFF. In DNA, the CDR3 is TGTGCCAGCAGCTTCAACAGGAACACCGGGGAGCTGTTTTTT.

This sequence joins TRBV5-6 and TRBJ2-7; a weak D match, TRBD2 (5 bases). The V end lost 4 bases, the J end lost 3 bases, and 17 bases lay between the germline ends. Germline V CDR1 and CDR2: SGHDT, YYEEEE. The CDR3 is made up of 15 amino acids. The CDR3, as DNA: TGTGCCAGCAGCGGACTGAATAGGAACGACTACGAGCAGTACTTC. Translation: CASSGLNRNDYEQYF.

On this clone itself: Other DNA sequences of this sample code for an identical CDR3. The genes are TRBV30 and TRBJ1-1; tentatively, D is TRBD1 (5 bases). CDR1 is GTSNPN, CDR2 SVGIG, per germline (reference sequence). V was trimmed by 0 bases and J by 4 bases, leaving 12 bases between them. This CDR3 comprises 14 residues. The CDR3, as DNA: TGTGCCTGGAGTGTAGGGCAGGGATCCACTGAAGCTTTCTTT. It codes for CAWSVGQGSTEAFF.

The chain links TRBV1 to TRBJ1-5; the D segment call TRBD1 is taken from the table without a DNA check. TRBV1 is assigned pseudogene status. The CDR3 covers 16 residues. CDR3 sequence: CTSSQQDRALDQPQHF. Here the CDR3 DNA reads TGCACCAGCAGCCAGCAGGACAGGGCTTTGGATCAGCCCCAGCATTTT.